This entry lists 5 T cell receptor beta chains sequenced from one sample in a study of radiotherapy plus CTLA-4 blockade in lung cancer. TCRdb's table, derived via immunoSEQ multiplex PCR, lists solely in-frame clones and lacks some. Among around 110,000 clones listed, over 80% were seen once. The specimen comprised peripheral blood, sampled from a patient treated with radiotherapy plus ipilimumab. The origin of the receptors is a human donor with non-small cell lung cancer that progressed on radiotherapy plus ipilimumab.

The CDR3 region is CASSPRQGLYNEQFF. Here the CDR3 DNA reads TGTGCCAGCTCACCACGGCAGGGACTCTACAATGAGCAGTTCTTC. The chain uses TRBV18 and TRBJ2-1; D might be TRBD2 (6 bases). V was clipped by 1 base and J by 3 bases, with 10 bases between them. Germline assignment: CDR1 KGHSH and CDR2 LQKENI. CDR3 length: 15 residues.

CDR3 amino acids: CAWTDSNSNQPQHF. Written as DNA, the CDR3 is TGTGCCTGGACCGACAGTAATAGCAATCAGCCCCAGCATTTT. The chain is built from TRBV30 and TRBJ1-5, with a tentative D call TRBD1 (5 bases). The CDR3 has 14 amino acids. The germline CDR1 and CDR2 sequences are GTSNPN and SVGIG (reference sequence). Trimming left V 4 bases short and J 0 bases short, with 10 bases between.

The rearrangement uses TRBV11-2 and TRBJ2-7; 7 bases are shared with TRBD2. CDR1 and CDR2 (germline): SGHAT, FQNNGV. The CDR3 runs to 15 residues. J gave up 2 bases and V 5 bases, and 9 bases lay outside the gene matches. Written as DNA, the CDR3 is TGTGCCAGCAGCCCTAAGCGGACTAGAGCCTACGAGCAGTACTTC. Protein product: CASSPKRTRAYEQYF.

The chain employs TRBV5-1 and TRBJ2-3; TRBD1 or TRBD2 may be the D gene (5 bases each). This CDR3 has 13 residues. V lost 0 bases and J 6 bases, leaving 8 bases between the germline ends. Looked up from germline, CDR1 is SGHRS and CDR2 is YFSETQ. This CDR3 is CASSLDRRDTQYF. The CDR3 DNA is TGCGCCAGCAGCTTGGACAGGAGGGATACGCAGTATTTT.

This sequence joins TRBV2 and TRBJ1-5; D uncertain. Deletions cut 1 base from V and 0 bases from J, with 10 bases between. The germline gives CDR1 SNHLY, CDR2 FYNNEI. The CDR3 has 16 amino acids. The CDR3 sequence is CASSEDLPYSNQPQHF. The CDR3 bases are TGTGCCAGCAGTGAAGATCTGCCTTATAGCAATCAGCCCCAGCATTTT.